The T cell receptor beta chain described here comes from a study of blood T cell repertoires in COVID-19. About the study: The study drew acute and convalescent COVID-19 samples from the United States, Italy and Spain. T cells, B-cell-depleted T cells, or PBMCs supplied cDNA or gDNA.

This clone was picked up a small number of times. In the original processing: From reference gene primer amplification, estimates of nucleated cell counts were derived. Produced via immunoSEQ multiplex PCR; TCRdb's table is partial and in-frame only. Clone size and the V and J calls come from that table; the DNA yielded D and trimming. The data contain 150,000 to 180,000 clones, about four fifths of them singletons. This CDR3 has 14 amino acids. The ends were cut back, 6 bases at V and 8 bases at J, with 16 bases in the middle. Germline values: CDR1 MNHEY, CDR2 SVGAGI. Sequencing was done on a sample of peripheral blood. V is TRBV6-5 and J is TRBJ1-4; a possible D gene is TRBD1 (6 bases). This sequence originates from a woman in her sixties with acute or convalescent COVID-19. CDR3 residues: CASRKTGVGEKLFF. In nucleotides, the CDR3 is TGTGCCAGCAGGAAGACAGGAGTCGGGGAAAAACTGTTTTTT.